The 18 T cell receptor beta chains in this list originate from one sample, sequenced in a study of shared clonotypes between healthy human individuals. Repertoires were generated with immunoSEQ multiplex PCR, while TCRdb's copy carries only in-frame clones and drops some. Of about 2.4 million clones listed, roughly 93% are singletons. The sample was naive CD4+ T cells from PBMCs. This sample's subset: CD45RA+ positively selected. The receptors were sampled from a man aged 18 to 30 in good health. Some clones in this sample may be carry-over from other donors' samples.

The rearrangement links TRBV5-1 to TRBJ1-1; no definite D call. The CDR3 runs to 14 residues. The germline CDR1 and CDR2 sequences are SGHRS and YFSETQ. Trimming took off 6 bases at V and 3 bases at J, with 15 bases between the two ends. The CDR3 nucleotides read TGCGCCAGCACCTACGGGCCGCGGGACACTGAAGCTTTCTTT. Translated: CASTYGPRDTEAFF. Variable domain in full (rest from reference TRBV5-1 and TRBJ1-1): KAGVTQTPRYLIKTRGQQVTLSCSPISGHRSVSWYQQTPGQGLQFLFEYFSETQRNKGNFPGRFSGRQFSNSRSEMNVSTLELGDSALYLCASTYGPRDTEAFFGQGTRLTVV.

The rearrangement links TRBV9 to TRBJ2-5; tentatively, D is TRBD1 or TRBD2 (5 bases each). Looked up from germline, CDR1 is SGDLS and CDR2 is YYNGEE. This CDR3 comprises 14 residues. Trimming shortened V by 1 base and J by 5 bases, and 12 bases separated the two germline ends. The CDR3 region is CASSVTGWGETQYF. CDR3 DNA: TGTGCCAGCAGCGTAACCGGGTGGGGGGAGACCCAGTACTTC.

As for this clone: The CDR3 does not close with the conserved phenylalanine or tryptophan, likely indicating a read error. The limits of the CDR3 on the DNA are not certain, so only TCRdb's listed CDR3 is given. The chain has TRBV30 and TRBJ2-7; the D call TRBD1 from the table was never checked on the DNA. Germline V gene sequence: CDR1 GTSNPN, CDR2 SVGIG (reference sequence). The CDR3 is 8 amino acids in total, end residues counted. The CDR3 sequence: CALGTGIL.

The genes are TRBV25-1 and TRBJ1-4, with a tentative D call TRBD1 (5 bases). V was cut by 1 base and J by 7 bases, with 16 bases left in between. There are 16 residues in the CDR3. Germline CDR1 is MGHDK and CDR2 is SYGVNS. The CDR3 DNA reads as TGTGCCAGCAGTGAATGGGGCGACAGATGGGTTGAAAAACTGTTTTTT. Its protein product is CASSEWGDRWVEKLFF.

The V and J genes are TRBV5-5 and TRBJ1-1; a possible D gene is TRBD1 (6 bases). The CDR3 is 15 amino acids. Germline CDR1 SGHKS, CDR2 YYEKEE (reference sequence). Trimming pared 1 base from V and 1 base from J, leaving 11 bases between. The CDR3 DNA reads TGTGCCAGCAGCTTGTTGGGCAGGGGGAACACTGAAGCTTTCTTT. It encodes CASSLLGRGNTEAFF.

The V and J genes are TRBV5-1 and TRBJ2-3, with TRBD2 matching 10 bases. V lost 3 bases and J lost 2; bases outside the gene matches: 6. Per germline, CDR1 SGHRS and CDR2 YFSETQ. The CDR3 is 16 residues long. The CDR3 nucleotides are TGCGCCAGCAGCTCTCCACTAGCGGGGTCCACAGATACGCAGTATTTT. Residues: CASSSPLAGSTDTQYF.

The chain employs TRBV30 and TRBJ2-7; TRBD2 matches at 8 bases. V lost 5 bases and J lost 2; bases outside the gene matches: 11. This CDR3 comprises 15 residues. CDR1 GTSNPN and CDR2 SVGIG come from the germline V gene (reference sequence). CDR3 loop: CAWGDPGLGAYEQYF. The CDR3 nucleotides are TGTGCCTGGGGGGACCCGGGACTAGGGGCCTACGAGCAGTACTTC.

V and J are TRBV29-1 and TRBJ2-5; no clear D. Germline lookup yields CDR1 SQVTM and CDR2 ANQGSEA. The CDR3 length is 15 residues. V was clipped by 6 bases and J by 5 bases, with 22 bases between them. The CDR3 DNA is TGCAGCGTACGACCCGCTGGACCCACCTCGGAGACCCAGTACTTC. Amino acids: CSVRPAGPTSETQYF.

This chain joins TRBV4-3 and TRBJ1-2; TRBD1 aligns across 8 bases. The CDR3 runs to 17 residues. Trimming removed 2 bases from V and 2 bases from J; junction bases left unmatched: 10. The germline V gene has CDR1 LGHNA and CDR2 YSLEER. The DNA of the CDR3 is TGCGCCAGCAGCCAATCGGGACAGGTAGGTTCCAACTATGGCTACACCTTC. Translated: CASSQSGQVGSNYGYTF.

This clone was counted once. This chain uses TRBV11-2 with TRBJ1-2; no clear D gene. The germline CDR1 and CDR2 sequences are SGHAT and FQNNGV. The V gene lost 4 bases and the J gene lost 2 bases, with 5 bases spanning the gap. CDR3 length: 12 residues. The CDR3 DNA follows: TGTGCCAGCAGCTACTCCAACTATGGCTACACCTTC. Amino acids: CASSYSNYGYTF.

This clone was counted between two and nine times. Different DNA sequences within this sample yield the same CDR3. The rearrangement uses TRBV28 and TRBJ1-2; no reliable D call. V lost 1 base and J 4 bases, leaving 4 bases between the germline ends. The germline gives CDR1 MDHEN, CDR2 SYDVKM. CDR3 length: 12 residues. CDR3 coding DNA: TGTGCCAGCAGTTTATTGTCCTATGGCTACACCTTC. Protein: CASSLLSYGYTF.

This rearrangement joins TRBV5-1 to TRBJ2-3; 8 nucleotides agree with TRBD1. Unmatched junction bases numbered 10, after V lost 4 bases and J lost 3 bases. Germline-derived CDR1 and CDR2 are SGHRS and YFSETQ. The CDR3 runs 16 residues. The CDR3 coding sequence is TGCGCCAGCAGCCACATAGGACAGGGTCGTACAGATACGCAGTATTTT. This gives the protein CASSHIGQGRTDTQYF.

CDR3 coding DNA: TGCGCCAGCGGACCCATACAAGAGACCCAGTACTTC. Amino acids: CASGPIQETQYF. V and J are TRBV5-1 and TRBJ2-5; D remains ambiguous. Germline-derived CDR1 and CDR2 are SGHRS and YFSETQ. This CDR3 has 12 residues. Trimming cost V 7 bases and J 2 bases, with 9 bases left between them. Filled out from reference TRBV5-1 and TRBJ2-5, the complete variable domain reads KAGVTQTPRYLIKTRGQQVTLSCSPISGHRSVSWYQQTPGQGLQFLFEYFSETQRNKGNFPGRFSGRQFSNSRSEMNVSTLELGDSALYLCASGPIQETQYFGPGTRLLVL.

The CDR3 region is CASSFIGAGNTIYF. The CDR3 coding sequence is TGTGCCAGCAGCTTTATCGGTGCTGGAAACACCATATATTTT. The chain has TRBV13 and TRBJ1-3; no clear D gene. The germline V gene encodes CDR1 PRHDT and CDR2 FYEKMQ (reference sequence). Deletions cut 3 bases from V and 2 bases from J, with 8 bases between. This CDR3 contains 14 residues.

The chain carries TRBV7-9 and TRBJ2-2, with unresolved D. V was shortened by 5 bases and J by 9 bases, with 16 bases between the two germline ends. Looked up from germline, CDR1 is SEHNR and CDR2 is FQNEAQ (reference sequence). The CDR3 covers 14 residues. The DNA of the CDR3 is TGTGCCAGCAGCCAAGGACCAGAAGACAGGGAGCTGTTTTTT. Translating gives CASSQGPEDRELFF. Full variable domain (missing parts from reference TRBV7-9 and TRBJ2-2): DTGVSQNPRHKITKRGQNVTFRCDPISEHNRLYWYRQTLGQGPEFLTYFQNEAQLEKSRLLSDRFSAERPKGSFSTLEIQRTEQGDSAMYLCASSQGPEDRELFFGEGSRLTVL.

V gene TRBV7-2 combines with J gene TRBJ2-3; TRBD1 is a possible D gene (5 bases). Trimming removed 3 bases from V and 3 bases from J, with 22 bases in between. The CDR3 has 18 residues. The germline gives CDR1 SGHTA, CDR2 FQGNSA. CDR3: CASSFQKGSGGLTDTQYF. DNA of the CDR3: TGTGCCAGCAGCTTCCAAAAGGGGTCGGGCGGATTGACAGATACGCAGTATTTT.

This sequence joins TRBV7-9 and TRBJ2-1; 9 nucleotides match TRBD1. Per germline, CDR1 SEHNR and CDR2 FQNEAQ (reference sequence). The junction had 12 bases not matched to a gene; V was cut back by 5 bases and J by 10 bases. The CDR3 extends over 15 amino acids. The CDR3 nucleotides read TGTGCCAGCAGCCGAAGGGACAGGGCCTTGGCGGAGCAGTTCTTC. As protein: CASSRRDRALAEQFF.

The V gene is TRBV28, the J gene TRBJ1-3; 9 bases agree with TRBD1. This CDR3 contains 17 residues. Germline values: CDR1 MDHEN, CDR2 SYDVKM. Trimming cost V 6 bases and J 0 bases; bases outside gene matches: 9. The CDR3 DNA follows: TGTGCCAGCAGACCGGGACAGGGCTTTTCCTCTGGAAACACCATATATTTT. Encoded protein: CASRPGQGFSSGNTIYF.